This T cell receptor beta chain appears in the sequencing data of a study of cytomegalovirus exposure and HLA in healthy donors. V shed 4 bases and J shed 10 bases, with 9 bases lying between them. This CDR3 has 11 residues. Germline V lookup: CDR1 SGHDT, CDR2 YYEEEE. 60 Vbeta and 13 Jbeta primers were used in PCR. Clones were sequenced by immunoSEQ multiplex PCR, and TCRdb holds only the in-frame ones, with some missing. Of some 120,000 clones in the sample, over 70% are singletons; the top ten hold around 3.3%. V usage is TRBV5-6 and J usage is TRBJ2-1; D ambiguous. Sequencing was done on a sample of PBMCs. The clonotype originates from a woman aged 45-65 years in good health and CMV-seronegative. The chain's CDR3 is CASSLYEEQFF. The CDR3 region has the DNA TGTGCCAGCAGCCTGTATGAGGAGCAGTTCTTC.